Following are 9 T cell receptor beta chains from one sample sequenced in a study of cytomegalovirus exposure and HLA in healthy donors (dated by TCRdb to about 2017). The method was the immunoSEQ multiplex PCR assay. For the multiplex PCR, a mixture combining 60 forward primers for TCR Vbeta segments and 13 reverse primers for TCR Jbeta segments was used. TCRdb carries this immuneACCESS record with in-frame sequences only. Its versions omit some clonotypes, under half of them owing to an unresolved V gene in the studies checked, with the rest unexplained. Here the sample has about 160,000 clones; 70% to 80% occur a single time. The ten largest clones add up to under 1.5% of the sample. The sample was PBMCs. The receptors stem from a man aged 25-45 years in good health and CMV-seronegative.

V gene TRBV11-3 combines with J gene TRBJ2-1; D unresolved. There are 13 residues in the CDR3. Trimming took 5 bases from V and 9 from J, leaving 14 bases between them. Looked up from germline, CDR1 is SGHNT and CDR2 is YENEEA. This CDR3 is CASSRWPSSEQFF. The CDR3 DNA is TGTGCCAGCAGCCGTTGGCCCTCAAGTGAGCAGTTCTTC.

This sequence joins TRBV7-9 and TRBJ2-2; D might be TRBD1 (6 bases). The germline V gene encodes CDR1 SEHNR and CDR2 FQNEAQ (reference sequence). The CDR3 runs to 17 residues. V gave up 5 bases and J gave up 9 bases, with 25 bases separating them. CDR3 loop: CASSPLGPNTGKRELFF. The CDR3 DNA is TGTGCCAGCAGCCCACTGGGCCCTAATACAGGGAAGAGGGAGCTGTTTTTT. The full variable domain, rest sourced from reference TRBV7-9 and TRBJ2-2, is DTGVSQNPRHKITKRGQNVTFRCDPISEHNRLYWYRQTLGQGPEFLTYFQNEAQLEKSRLLSDRFSAERPKGSFSTLEIQRTEQGDSAMYLCASSPLGPNTGKRELFFGEGSRLTVL.

The chain recombines TRBV7-2 with TRBJ1-1; D remains unclear. The length of the CDR3 is 13 residues. V shed 6 bases and J shed 0 bases, with 8 bases lying between them. Germline assignment: CDR1 SGHTA and CDR2 FQGNSA. The CDR3 DNA follows: TGTGCCAGCAGATTAACGGTGAACACTGAAGCTTTCTTT. This translates into CASRLTVNTEAFF.

The chain has TRBV30 and TRBJ2-1, with TRBD2 matching over 9 bases. This CDR3 comprises 14 residues. The V and J ends lost 1 base and 13 bases, in that order; junction bases with no gene match: 11. The germline V gene has CDR1 GTSNPN and CDR2 SVGIG (reference sequence). In DNA, the CDR3 is TGTGCCTGGAGTGGGGCTAGCGGGACCATTTTTCAGTTCTTC. The encoded protein is CAWSGASGTIFQFF.

V is TRBV7-2 and J is TRBJ2-3; 7 nucleotides match TRBD2. J lost 0 bases, V lost 5 bases, and 5 bases had no gene match. In germline, CDR1 is SGHTA, CDR2 FQGNSA. This CDR3 is built from 15 residues. CDR3 in DNA: TGTGCCAGCAGCCCCAGCGGGACCAGCACAGATACGCAGTATTTT. The encoded protein is CASSPSGTSTDTQYF.

The CDR3 nucleotides read TGTGCCAGCAGCCCCCGGACTAGCGGGGACTACAATGAGCAGTTCTTC. Its protein is CASSPRTSGDYNEQFF. The rearrangement uses TRBV27 and TRBJ2-1, with 12 bases that match TRBD2. This CDR3 is 16 amino acids long. V trimming: 6 bases; J trimming: 3 bases; junction bases outside the gene matches: 6. The germline V gene has CDR1 MNHEY and CDR2 SMNVEV (reference sequence).

The V call is TRBV7-3, the J call TRBJ2-3; TRBD2 matches 13 bases. The CDR3 spans 16 residues. Germline V gene lookup returns CDR1 SGHTA and CDR2 FQGTGA. Trimming took 4 bases from V and 5 from J; bases not matched to a gene: 6. The CDR3 region is CASSYGTSGVEDTQYF. CDR3 in DNA: TGTGCCAGCAGCTACGGGACTAGCGGGGTTGAAGATACGCAGTATTTT.

This rearrangement joins TRBV7-9 to TRBJ2-7, with 7 bases that match TRBD1. The CDR3 consists of 13 residues. Germline assignment: CDR1 SEHNR and CDR2 FQNEAQ (reference sequence). V shed 7 bases, J shed 0 bases, and the junction held 3 bases outside the gene matches. The DNA for the CDR3 is TGTGCCAGCACCACAGGGGCCTCCTACGAGCAGTACTTC. This translates into CASTTGASYEQYF.

The chain links TRBV10-3 to TRBJ1-2; the D gene is possibly TRBD1 (6 bases). This CDR3 has 15 amino acids. Germline loops: CDR1 ENHRY, CDR2 SYGVKD. V lost 3 bases to trimming and J lost 3 bases, with 14 bases between them. The CDR3 nucleotides are TGTGCCATCAGTGAACGGGGGGGCGCTGACTATGGCTACACCTTC. Its translation is CAISERGGADYGYTF.